A selection of T cell receptor beta chains follows, all from one sample in a study of cytomegalovirus exposure and HLA in healthy donors. Data came from immunoSEQ multiplex PCR; TCRdb stores just in-frame clones and leaves some out. Of 70,000 or so clones in the sample, less than 95% were seen once. The sequenced sample was PBMCs. The receptors originated from a woman under 30 in good health and CMV-seropositive. Each CDR3 is given with its conserved first and last residue. The order of the fields is D gene, clone size, V gene, J gene, CDR3 DNA, CDR3 protein. The D gene is left open where the match is weak. Where a row states a size, it is once, few, many or the class of an expanded clone; other rows omit it.

D gene: NA; clone size: NA; V gene: TRBV19; J gene: TRBJ2-3; CDR3 DNA: TGTGCCAGTAGTATTCGGAGGTCCGCAGATACGCAGTATTTT; CDR3 protein: CASSIRRSADTQYF
D gene: NA; clone size: NA; V gene: TRBV29-1; J gene: TRBJ2-5; CDR3 DNA: TGCAGCCCTCCGAAGGCTAGCAGAGAAGAGACCCAGTACTTC; CDR3 protein: CSPPKASREETQYF
D gene: TRBD1; clone size: NA; V gene: TRBV6-4; J gene: TRBJ1-1; CDR3 DNA: TGTGCCAGCATGAGGACAGGGGGGACTGAAGCTTTCTTT; CDR3 protein: CASMRTGGTEAFF
D gene: TRBD1; clone size: NA; V gene: TRBV7-8; J gene: TRBJ2-7; CDR3 DNA: TGTGCCAGCAGCTTCGGGACAGGGGGAACCTACGAGCAGTACTTC; CDR3 protein: CASSFGTGGTYEQYF
D gene: NA; clone size: NA; V gene: TRBV11-3; J gene: TRBJ1-4; CDR3 DNA: TGTGCCAGCAGTCCCGACAGGAGGAATGAAAAACTGTTTTTT; CDR3 protein: CASSPDRRNEKLFF
D gene: TRBD2; clone size: NA; V gene: TRBV9; J gene: TRBJ2-3; CDR3 DNA: TGTGCCAGCAGCGAAGCGGGGGGGCTTGTAGATACGCAGTATTTT; CDR3 protein: CASSEAGGLVDTQYF
D gene: NA; clone size: NA; V gene: TRBV5-6; J gene: TRBJ2-5; CDR3 DNA: TGTGCCAGCAGCTTGTCAGGCGAGAAGACCCAGTACTTC; CDR3 protein: CASSLSGEKTQYF
D gene: NA; clone size: NA; V gene: TRBV11-3; J gene: TRBJ1-1; CDR3 DNA: TGTGCCAGCAGGGGAGGGAGCACTGAAGCTTTCTTT; CDR3 protein: CASRGGSTEAFF
D gene: NA; clone size: NA; V gene: TRBV11-2; J gene: TRBJ1-1; CDR3 DNA: TGTGCCAGCAGCCCTAGGCGGGGACGGAACACTGAAGCTTTCTTT; CDR3 protein: CASSPRRGRNTEAFF
D gene: NA; clone size: NA; V gene: TRBV5-4; J gene: TRBJ1-1; CDR3 DNA: TGTGCCAGCAGCTTGTGGGGCAGGGGGAACACTGAAGCTTTCTTT; CDR3 protein: CASSLWGRGNTEAFF
D gene: NA; clone size: NA; V gene: TRBV11-3; J gene: TRBJ2-5; CDR3 DNA: TGTGCCAGCAGCTTAGAGCGTTATCAAGAGACCCAGTACTTC; CDR3 protein: CASSLERYQETQYF
D gene: TRBD1; clone size: NA; V gene: TRBV29-1; J gene: TRBJ1-1; CDR3 DNA: TGCAGCGGCGAGACAGGGACTCTGAACACTGAAGCTTTCTTT; CDR3 protein: CSGETGTLNTEAFF
D gene: NA; clone size: NA; V gene: TRBV5-6; J gene: TRBJ1-2; CDR3 DNA: TGTGCCAGCAGCTTGATTGGGAGCTATGGCTACACCTTC; CDR3 protein: CASSLIGSYGYTF
D gene: NA; clone size: once; V gene: TRBV5-1; J gene: TRBJ2-3; CDR3 DNA: TGCGCCAGCAGCTTGGAGCTAGCGATAGATACGCAGTATTTT; CDR3 protein: CASSLELAIDTQYF
D gene: TRBD1; clone size: NA; V gene: TRBV7-9; J gene: TRBJ2-1; CDR3 DNA: TGTGCCAGCGCCCGAACAGGGGATCATGAGCAGTTCTTC; CDR3 protein: CASARTGDHEQFF
D gene: NA; clone size: NA; V gene: TRBV20-1; J gene: TRBJ1-2; CDR3 DNA: TGCAGTGCTAGAGGCGGGGATGGCTACACCTTC; CDR3 protein: CSARGGDGYTF
D gene: TRBD1; clone size: NA; V gene: TRBV7-8; J gene: TRBJ1-6; CDR3 DNA: TGTGCCAGCTCCCTCCGGGACAGGAGCTCCTATAATTCACCCCTCCACTTT; CDR3 protein: CASSLRDRSSYNSPLHF
D gene: TRBD1; clone size: NA; V gene: TRBV27; J gene: TRBJ1-1; CDR3 DNA: TGTGCCAGCAGTTTCGGGACAGACAACACTGAAGCTTTCTTT; CDR3 protein: CASSFGTDNTEAFF
D gene: TRBD1; clone size: NA; V gene: TRBV7-2; J gene: TRBJ1-5; CDR3 DNA: TGTGCCAGCAGCTTAGGGACAGGGAGGTTTCAGCCCCAGCATTTT; CDR3 protein: CASSLGTGRFQPQHF
D gene: TRBD1; clone size: NA; V gene: TRBV19; J gene: TRBJ1-6; CDR3 DNA: TGTGCCAGTAGTATCGGGACAGGGATCTATAATTCACCCCTCCACTTT; CDR3 protein: CASSIGTGIYNSPLHF
D gene: TRBD1; clone size: NA; V gene: TRBV5-1; J gene: TRBJ2-1; CDR3 DNA: TGCGCCAGCAGCTTGGGGACAGGGACAGGCAGGTCCTACAATGAGCAGTTCTTC; CDR3 protein: CASSLGTGTGRSYNEQFF
D gene: TRBD1; clone size: NA; V gene: TRBV6-6; J gene: TRBJ2-5; CDR3 DNA: TGTGCCAGCAGTTACTCGTGGACAGGGGGCGAAGAGACCCAGTACTTC; CDR3 protein: CASSYSWTGGEETQYF
D gene: TRBD1; clone size: NA; V gene: TRBV4-2; J gene: TRBJ2-7; CDR3 DNA: TGTGCCAGCAGCGGGACAGGGGGCGCAGAGGAGCAGTACTTC; CDR3 protein: CASSGTGGAEEQYF
D gene: TRBD1; clone size: NA; V gene: TRBV7-9; J gene: TRBJ1-1; CDR3 DNA: TGTGCCAGCAGCCACCGGGACAGGAACACTGAAGCTTTCTTT; CDR3 protein: CASSHRDRNTEAFF